Listed below are T cell receptor beta chains from one sample, sequenced in a study of T cell responses to AZD1222 COVID-19 vaccine. The protocol was immunoSEQ multiplex PCR, while the TCRdb copy is restricted to in-frame clones and leaves out a portion. The sample has more than 100,000 clones, 80% to 90% seen once. Sequencing used peripheral blood, obtained on day 0 of AZD1222 vaccination. These receptors were obtained from an adult in good health. Both conserved end residues are part of each CDR3. The D gene is left open where the match is weak. Not every row has a clone size; where given, it reads once, few, many or a size class.

clone size,V gene,J gene,D gene,CDR3 DNA,CDR3 protein
NA,TRBV14,TRBJ1-6,NA,TGTGCCAGCAGCCAAGATCCCAGCTATTCACCCCTCCACTTT,CASSQDPSYSPLHF
NA,TRBV28,TRBJ2-7,NA,TGTGCCAGCAGTTCGGACGGGGCGGGCTACGAGCAGTACTTC,CASSSDGAGYEQYF
NA,TRBV11-2,TRBJ2-7,NA,TGTGCCAGCCGGACCTACTCCTACGAGCAGTACTTC,CASRTYSYEQYF
NA,TRBV7-2,TRBJ2-7,NA,TGTGCCAGCAGTCCGTTCGGCCCCTCCTACGAGCAGTACTTC,CASSPFGPSYEQYF
NA,TRBV28,TRBJ1-6,NA,TGTGCCAGCAGGGGGTCCTATAATTCACCCCTCCACTTT,CASRGSYNSPLHF
once,TRBV30,TRBJ2-2,NA,TGTGCCTGGAGTTCGAACACCGGGGAGCTGTTTTTT,CAWSSNTGELFF
NA,TRBV27,TRBJ2-2,NA,TGTGCCAGCAGTAACACCGGGGAGCTGTTTTTT,CASSNTGELFF
NA,TRBV28,TRBJ1-2,NA,TGTGCCAGCAGTCCAGGGACCCGCGGCTACACCTTC,CASSPGTRGYTF
once,TRBV27,TRBJ2-5,NA,TGTGCCAGCAGCCAGGGGACGGGGGTAGGAGAGACCCAGTACTTC,CASSQGTGVGETQYF
NA,TRBV12-3/TRBV12-4,TRBJ2-1,NA,TGTGCCAGCAGTAGGACAGACTACAATGAGCAGTTCTTC,CASSRTDYNEQFF
NA,TRBV7-6,TRBJ2-1,NA,TGTGCCAGCAGCTTAGCGCAGAGGACCAACAATGAGCAGTTCTTC,CASSLAQRTNNEQFF
NA,TRBV2,TRBJ2-7,TRBD2,TGTGCCAGCAGTGCCCAAGCGGGACCCGCGGGCGAGCAGTACTTC,CASSAQAGPAGEQYF
NA,TRBV4-2,TRBJ2-1,TRBD2,TGTGCCAGCAGCCAAGATGGCGGGGGCTCCTACAATGAGCAGTTCTTC,CASSQDGGGSYNEQFF
NA,TRBV7-3,TRBJ1-6,TRBD1,TGTGCCAGCAGCCCCGGGACAGGGGATAATTCACCCCTCCACTTT,CASSPGTGDNSPLHF
NA,TRBV5-6,TRBJ2-5,TRBD1,TGTGCCAGCAGCTTGTTCAGGGGGCGTGAGACCCAGTACTTC,CASSLFRGRETQYF
few,TRBV7-2,TRBJ1-1,NA,TGTGCCAGCAGCTTAGTAGTGAACACTGAAGCTTTCTTT,CASSLVVNTEAFF
NA,TRBV5-8,TRBJ1-2,TRBD1,TGTGCCAGCAGCACCGGACAGGCCGTTGTGGAAGGCTACACCTTC,CASSTGQAVVEGYTF
NA,TRBV19,TRBJ1-1,NA,TGTGCCAGTAGTCCGGACCGGGATAACACTGAAGCTTTCTTT,CASSPDRDNTEAFF
NA,TRBV4-3,TRBJ2-2,NA,TGCGCCAGCAGCCAAGGGGCGGGAAGAAACACCGGGGAGCTGTTTTTT,CASSQGAGRNTGELFF
NA,TRBV10-3,TRBJ1-5,TRBD1,TGTGCCATCAGTGCGGGGACAGCGAATCAGCCCCAGCATTTT,CAISAGTANQPQHF
NA,TRBV11-2,TRBJ1-1,NA,TGTGCCAGCAGCTTAGCGGGTCCAGTCCACACTGAAGCTTTCTTT,CASSLAGPVHTEAFF
NA,TRBV7-9,TRBJ1-1,NA,TGTGCCAGCAGCTCTCTCGGACAGACGAACACTGAAGCTTTCTTT,CASSSLGQTNTEAFF
once,TRBV7-8,TRBJ1-5,NA,TGTGCCAGCAGCTCCCCCGGGCGCGGACGGGGCAATCAGCCCCAGCATTTT,CASSSPGRGRGNQPQHF
NA,TRBV6-6,TRBJ2-1,NA,TGTGCCAGCAGTTCCACTTCCACCGGGAACAATGAGCAGTTCTTC,CASSSTSTGNNEQFF
NA,TRBV12-3/TRBV12-4,TRBJ1-3,NA,TGTGCCAGCAGTTTCGGAACGCCTCACTCCATATATTTT,CASSFGTPHSIYF
NA,TRBV4-2,TRBJ2-7,NA,TGTGCCAGCAGCCAAGTGCGAGGATACGAGCAGTACTTC,CASSQVRGYEQYF
NA,TRBV5-1,TRBJ2-5,NA,TGCGCCAGCAGCTTCGGCAGGGACACCGGAGGGACCCAGTACTTC,CASSFGRDTGGTQYF
NA,TRBV9,TRBJ1-2,TRBD1,TGTGCCAGCAGCCTCGCGGCCGACAGGGGCCTTAACTATGGCTACACCTTC,CASSLAADRGLNYGYTF
NA,TRBV6-2/TRBV6-3,TRBJ1-5,NA,TGTGCCAGCAGTCCAGGCTCGAAGGGCAATCAGCCCCAGCATTTT,CASSPGSKGNQPQHF
once,TRBV30,TRBJ1-4,TRBD1,TGTGCCTGGAGTGTCGGGACAGGGGGCGAAAAACTGTTTTTT,CAWSVGTGGEKLFF
NA,TRBV27,TRBJ1-1,NA,TGTGCCAGCACCCCAGGGGTCGAAACTGAAGCTTTCTTT,CASTPGVETEAFF
NA,TRBV6-5,TRBJ2-1,NA,TGTGCCAGCAGTTACATCCTCGGGACTTACAATGAGCAGTTCTTC,CASSYILGTYNEQFF
NA,TRBV6-1,TRBJ2-5,TRBD2,TGTGCCAGCAGTGCGTTTAGCGGGGGGGCTACTAAAGAGACCCAGTACTTC,CASSAFSGGATKETQYF
NA,TRBV15,TRBJ1-5,NA,TGTGCCACCAGCAGAGTCCGAGGGAATCAGTATAGCAATCAGCCCCAGCATTTT,CATSRVRGNQYSNQPQHF
NA,TRBV5-4,TRBJ2-3,TRBD2,TGTGCCAGCAGCTCTGCGCTAGCGGGAAGAGATACGCAGTATTTT,CASSSALAGRDTQYF
NA,TRBV7-8,TRBJ1-1,NA,TGTGCCAGCAGCTTAGTTCGGGGGGTTTTCATTGAAGCTTTCTTT,CASSLVRGVFIEAFF
NA,TRBV6-5,TRBJ2-7,TRBD1,TGTGCCAGCAGCGATCGGGGACAGGGGGCTTGGGAGCAGTACTTC,CASSDRGQGAWEQYF
NA,TRBV2,TRBJ2-5,TRBD1,TGTGCCAGCAGAGACAGGGAACGGCTCCAAGAGACCCAGTACTTC,CASRDRERLQETQYF
NA,TRBV2,TRBJ1-6,TRBD1,TGTGCCAGCAGACCGGGACAGGGGGCCGGTCCCCTCCACTTT,CASRPGQGAGPLHF
NA,TRBV7-2,TRBJ2-5,NA,TGTGCCAGCGGGAGGGGGGAGACCCAGTACTTC,CASGRGETQYF
NA,TRBV2,TRBJ1-2,NA,TGTGCCAGCAGTGGTACCCAGGCCGGGGGCTACACCTTC,CASSGTQAGGYTF